Below, 24 T cell receptor beta chains from the same sample are listed, as sequenced in a study of regulatory T cells in long-lasting Graves disease. The time point: newly diagnosed GD, antithyroid drugs for less than 3 months. PBMC-derived RNA was used for the TCR library. In building TCR beta libraries, iRepertoire HTBI primers were used together with Arm-PCR of CDR3 regions. TCRdb used MiXCR to reprocess the multiplex PCR reads, holding one entry per CDR3 protein. The table shows more than 450,000 distinct CDR3 sequences, with 15% to 20% occurring only once. This sample was also put to use in a study of T cells in Graves' hyperthyroidism and ophthalmopathy.

Sequencing used peripheral blood mononuclear cells (PBMCs), obtained at new diagnosis, from a patient treated with antithyroid drugs. These receptors all come from a man in his forties or fifties with Graves disease.

This clonotype was found a few times. The J gene is TRBJ1-4, the V gene TRBV5-6, with D hard to call. The germline V gene encodes CDR1 SGHDT and CDR2 YYEEEE. V dropped 4 bases and J dropped 5 bases, with 24 bases sitting between them. This CDR3 region has 18 residues. The CDR3 DNA follows: TGTGCCAGCAGCGAAGGCGGCGTGGGGAGGATCGCGAATGAAAAACTGTTTTTT. Translated, it gives CASSEGGVGRIANEKLFF.

The chain links TRBV20-1 to TRBJ2-6; D gene uncertain. The germline CDR1 and CDR2 sequences are DFQATT and SNEGSKA (reference sequence). The V and J ends lost 7 bases and 4 bases respectively, with 8 bases between them. This CDR3 is built from 12 residues. The CDR3 here is CSVRTGANVLTF. The CDR3 nucleotides are TGCAGTGTGAGGACCGGGGCCAACGTCCTGACTTTC.

The chain combines TRBV5-4 with TRBJ2-3; D remains ambiguous. The germline V gene has CDR1 SGHNT and CDR2 YYREEE (reference sequence). With 1 base removed from V and 6 bases from J, the gap between germline ends came to 9 bases. The CDR3 length is 13 residues. The CDR3 is CASSLISEDTQYF. In DNA form, the CDR3 reads TGTGCCAGCAGCTTGATCAGCGAGGATACGCAGTATTTT.

The sample holds one count of this clonotype. This may be a read error, as it is one base from a much larger clone. The rearrangement joins TRBV10-3 to TRBJ2-3; D not resolved. This CDR3 is built from 12 residues. V was shortened by 10 bases and J by 3 bases, with 11 bases between the two germline ends. CDR1 and CDR2 (germline): ENHRY, SYGVKD. The CDR3 reads CATGPGTDTQYF. CDR3 bases: TGTGCCACCGGGCCCGGGACAGATACGCAGTATTTT.

The CDR3 spells CASSEGTGGYGYTF. The CDR3 DNA is TGCGCCAGCAGCGAAGGGACAGGGGGATATGGCTACACCTTC. The chain combines TRBV5-1 with TRBJ1-2; 11 nucleotides agree with TRBD1. CDR1 SGHRS and CDR2 YFSETQ come from the germline V gene. V lost 4 bases to trimming and J lost 5 bases; unmatched junction nucleotides: 4. This CDR3 comprises 14 residues.

This clonotype appeared many times. The chain uses TRBV7-8 and TRBJ2-7, with TRBD2 matching 9 bases. The CDR3 loop spans 15 amino acids. Germline V gene lookup returns CDR1 SGHVS and CDR2 FQNEAQ. With V trimmed by 5 bases and J by 4 bases, 9 bases remained unmatched. The CDR3 coding sequence is TGTGCCAGCAGCCCGGGGACTAGCTGGCTATACGAGCAGTACTTC. Translated: CASSPGTSWLYEQYF.

This clonotype was seen more than once but under ten times. This sequence joins TRBV28 and TRBJ2-1; TRBD1 matches at 11 bases. The CDR3 length is 14 residues. Germline loops: CDR1 MDHEN, CDR2 SYDVKM. V lost 8 bases, J lost 7 bases, and 7 bases stayed unmatched. CDR3 DNA: TGTGCCAGCTTTTCCGGGACAGGGGGAAATGAGCAGTTCTTC. Amino acid sequence: CASFSGTGGNEQFF.

CDR3 nucleotide sequence: TGTGCCAGCAGTGGACACAGGGTAGAAGATGAAAAACTGTTTTTT. This codes for CASSGHRVEDEKLFF. The rearrangement links TRBV28 to TRBJ1-4, with a tentative D call TRBD1 (6 bases). Per germline, CDR1 MDHEN and CDR2 SYDVKM. CDR3 length equals 15 residues. V was shortened by 5 bases and J by 6 bases, with 16 bases between the two germline ends.

In this sample, this clonotype turned up many times. The V gene is TRBV2, the J gene TRBJ2-2, with 7 nucleotides matching TRBD1. This CDR3 has 14 residues. The ends lost 8 bases at V and 6 bases at J; junction bases unmatched: 9. The germline CDR1 and CDR2 sequences are SNHLY and FYNNEI. Here the CDR3 DNA reads TGTGCCAGCCTCTTTCAGGGGGATTCCGGGGAGCTGTTTTTT. It yields the protein CASLFQGDSGELFF.

Many counts were recorded for this clonotype. The rearrangement joins TRBV7-3 to TRBJ2-1; 11 positions match TRBD2. The CDR3 consists of 17 residues. Germline V gene sequence: CDR1 SGHTA, CDR2 FQGTGA. J gave up 0 bases and V 5 bases, and 6 bases lay outside the gene matches. DNA of the CDR3: TGTGCCAGCAGCCCCGAAACTAGCGGGGGCTCCTACAATGAGCAGTTCTTC. Protein sequence: CASSPETSGGSYNEQFF. Complete variable domain (other parts from reference TRBV7-3 and TRBJ2-1): GAGVSQTPSNKVTEKGKYVELRCDPISGHTALYWYRQSLGQGPEFLIYFQGTGAADDSGLPNDRFFAVRPEGSVSTLKIQRTERGDSAVYLCASSPETSGGSYNEQFFGPGTRLTVL.

This clonotype occurred a few times. The chain combines TRBV3-1 with TRBJ1-4; D gene unclear. Trimming removed 2 bases at V and 7 bases at J, with 11 bases between. CDR1 and CDR2 (germline): LGHDT, YNNKEL (reference sequence). The CDR3 has 14 amino acids. CDR3 coding DNA: TGTGCCAGCAGCCAACGCGGCAGGTCTGAAAAACTGTTTTTT. Protein product: CASSQRGRSEKLFF.

The V and J genes are TRBV6-1 and TRBJ1-4; 11 bases map to TRBD1. This CDR3 has 16 amino acids. Germline V lookup: CDR1 MNHNS, CDR2 SASEGT. V shed 6 bases and J 0 bases; nucleotides not matched to a gene: 3. The chain's CDR3 is CASSGTGGATNEKLFF. The CDR3 nucleotides read TGTGCCAGCAGCGGGACAGGGGGTGCAACTAATGAAAAACTGTTTTTT.

Ten or more counts support this clonotype. The CDR3 protein is CASSYLQGYEQYF. Written as DNA, the CDR3 is TGTGCCAGCAGTTACTTGCAGGGCTACGAGCAGTACTTC. This rearrangement joins TRBV6-5 to TRBJ2-7, with D tentatively TRBD1 (5 bases). Germline V lookup: CDR1 MNHEY, CDR2 SVGAGI. CDR3 length: 13 residues. Trimming removed 1 base at V and 3 bases at J, with 7 bases between.

The J gene is TRBJ2-5, the V gene TRBV24-1; D may be TRBD1 (6 bases). This CDR3 is 16 amino acids long. Trimming took 2 bases from V and 3 from J, leaving 15 bases between them. Germline values: CDR1 KGHDR, CDR2 SFDVKD. This CDR3 is CATSDWPGQLKETQYF. The CDR3 DNA reads as TGTGCCACCAGTGATTGGCCGGGACAACTAAAAGAGACCCAGTACTTC.

The chain links TRBV20-1 to TRBJ2-6; the match to TRBD1 covers 7 bases. Looked up from germline, CDR1 is DFQATT and CDR2 is SNEGSKA (reference sequence). V lost 6 bases to trimming and J lost 4 bases; unmatched junction nucleotides: 6. This CDR3 spans 14 amino acids. The CDR3 nucleotides are TGCAGTGCCTTACAGGGGTACGGGGCCAACGTCCTGACTTTC. Its translation: CSALQGYGANVLTF.

There are many counts of this clonotype. This chain uses TRBV28 with TRBJ1-4, with D possibly TRBD1 on 5 matching bases. This CDR3 has 14 residues. Per the germline V gene, CDR1 is MDHEN and CDR2 is SYDVKM. V lost 3 bases and J lost 7, with 12 bases in between. As DNA, the CDR3 is TGTGCCAGCAGTTTCCGGGGCGGTGGTGAAAAACTGTTTTTT. Residues: CASSFRGGGEKLFF.

The rearrangement uses TRBV30 and TRBJ2-3, with unresolved D. The CDR3 runs to 13 residues. V was shortened by 0 bases and J by 0 bases, with 4 bases between the two germline ends. The germline gives CDR1 GTSNPN, CDR2 SVGIG (reference sequence). CDR3 protein: CAWSVRSTDTQYF. The CDR3 nucleotides are TGTGCCTGGAGTGTTCGGAGCACAGATACGCAGTATTTT.

This clonotype has a count of ten or more. This CDR3 reads CASSLAGGLQETQYF. CDR3 nucleotide sequence: TGTGCCAGCAGCTTGGCTGGAGGGCTTCAAGAGACCCAGTACTTC. The rearrangement links TRBV7-3 to TRBJ2-5; TRBD2 is a possible D gene (6 bases). Germline V gene data show CDR1 as SGHTA and CDR2 as FQGTGA. Between the trimmed V and J ends, which lost 3 bases and 2 bases, there was a span of 13 bases. The CDR3 contains 15 residues.

This clonotype was observed at least ten times. J is TRBJ2-1 and V is TRBV4-2; maybe TRBD2 (5 bases). Trimming cost V 1 base and J 7 bases, with 11 bases left between them. This CDR3 comprises 14 residues. Germline loops: CDR1 LGHNA, CDR2 YNFKEQ. This CDR3 reads CASSQVASYNEQFF. The CDR3 bases are TGTGCCAGCAGCCAAGTAGCTAGCTATAATGAGCAGTTCTTC.

This clonotype was counted ten times or more. The chain has TRBV20-1 and TRBJ1-1; D might be TRBD1 (6 bases). CDR1 is DFQATT and CDR2 is SNEGSKA in the germline V gene (reference sequence). CDR3 length: 12 residues. V gave up 3 bases and J gave up 5 bases, with 10 bases separating them. Written as DNA, the CDR3 is TGCAGTGCTAGTAAGGGGGGGACTGAAGCTTTCTTT. Translating gives CSASKGGTEAFF.

This clonotype occurred many times. J is TRBJ1-4 and V is TRBV5-1; D perhaps matches TRBD1 (5 bases). This CDR3 has 16 amino acids. Trimming took 0 bases from V and 4 from J, leaving 13 bases between them. Germline loops: CDR1 SGHRS, CDR2 YFSETQ. This CDR3 reads CASSLEGSSGNEKLFF. In DNA, the CDR3 is TGCGCCAGCAGCTTGGAGGGGTCGTCGGGTAATGAAAAACTGTTTTTT. Filled out from reference TRBV5-1 and TRBJ1-4, the complete variable domain reads KAGVTQTPRYLIKTRGQQVTLSCSPISGHRSVSWYQQTPGQGLQFLFEYFSETQRNKGNFPGRFSGRQFSNSRSEMNVSTLELGDSALYLCASSLEGSSGNEKLFFGSGTQLSVL.

This clonotype was seen repeatedly, ten times or more. This chain connects TRBV20-1 to TRBJ1-5, with D perhaps TRBD1 (6 bases). The germline V and J ends were trimmed by 6 bases and 6 bases, with 15 bases remaining between them. Germline V lookup: CDR1 DFQATT, CDR2 SNEGSKA (reference sequence). The CDR3 is 13 amino acids. This CDR3 is CSANGGGGQPQHF. Written as DNA, the CDR3 is TGCAGTGCGAATGGGGGGGGCGGTCAGCCCCAGCATTTT.

This clonotype was seen repeatedly, ten times or more. The chain couples TRBV3-1 to TRBJ2-1; TRBD2 is a possible D gene (5 bases). CDR1 is LGHDT, CDR2 YNNKEL, per germline (reference sequence). CDR3 size: 14 residues. V was clipped by 4 bases and J by 5 bases, with 12 bases between them. CDR3 in amino acids: CASSRFGGNNEQFF. The CDR3 coding sequence is TGTGCCAGCAGCCGGTTTGGAGGTAACAATGAGCAGTTCTTC.

The table lists this clonotype with many counts. The genes are TRBV20-1 and TRBJ1-5; D gene ambiguous. Trimming removed 3 bases from V and 10 bases from J, with 1 base in between. Germline CDR1 reads DFQATT; CDR2 reads SNEGSKA (reference sequence). The CDR3 sequence is 8 residues long. CDR3 sequence: CSASPQHF. For the CDR3, the DNA is TGCAGTGCTAGCCCCCAGCATTTT.